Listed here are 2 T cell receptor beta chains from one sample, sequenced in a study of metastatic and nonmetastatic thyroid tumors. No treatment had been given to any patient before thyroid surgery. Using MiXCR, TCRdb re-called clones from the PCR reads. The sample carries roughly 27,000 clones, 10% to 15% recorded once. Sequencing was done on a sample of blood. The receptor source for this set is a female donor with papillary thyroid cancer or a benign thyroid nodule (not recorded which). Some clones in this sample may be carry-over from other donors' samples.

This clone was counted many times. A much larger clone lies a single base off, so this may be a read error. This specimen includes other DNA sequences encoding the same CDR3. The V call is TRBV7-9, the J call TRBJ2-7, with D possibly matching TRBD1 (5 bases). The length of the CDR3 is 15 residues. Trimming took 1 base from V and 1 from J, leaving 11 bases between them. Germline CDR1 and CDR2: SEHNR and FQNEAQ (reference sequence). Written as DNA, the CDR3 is TGTGCCAGCAGCTTAGAACAGGTACTTTCCTACGAGCAGTACTTC. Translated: CASSLEQVLSYEQYF.

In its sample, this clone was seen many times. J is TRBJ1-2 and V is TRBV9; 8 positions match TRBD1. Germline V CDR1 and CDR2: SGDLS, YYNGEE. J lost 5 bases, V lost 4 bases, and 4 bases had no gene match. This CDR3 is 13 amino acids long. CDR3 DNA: TGTGCCAGCAGCCCTACAGGGGGTTATGGCTACACCTTC. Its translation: CASSPTGGYGYTF.